The following is a TCR beta chain sequence with its context. The sample comes from a study of radiotherapy plus CTLA-4 blockade in lung cancer. This table comes from immunoSEQ multiplex PCR, and its TCRdb copy is limited to in-frame clones, with some not included. Found here are roughly 35,000 clones, roughly three quarters of them singletons; the top ten hold roughly 13%. CDR3 length equals 15 residues. Germline V gene sequence: CDR1 SGHKS, CDR2 YYEKEE (reference sequence). V trimming: 4 bases; J trimming: 6 bases; junction bases outside the gene matches: 6. This rearrangement joins TRBV5-5 to TRBJ2-2; 10 bases are a match to TRBD1. This specimen consisted of peripheral blood, obtained from a patient treated with radiotherapy plus ipilimumab. The source of this sequence is a human donor with non-small cell lung cancer that progressed on radiotherapy plus ipilimumab. The DNA for the CDR3 is TGTGCCAGCAGCGGGACAGGGGCCGGGGCCGGGGAGCTGTTTTTT. Amino acid sequence: CASSGTGAGAGELFF.